This T cell receptor beta chain was observed in a study of blood T cell repertoires in COVID-19. Germline V gives CDR1 KGHDR, CDR2 SFDVKD. This CDR3 has 13 amino acids. The ends were cut back, 5 bases at V and 6 bases at J, with 11 bases in the middle. Living in about 25 US areas, the participants were between 18 and 89 years of age. Clinical histories supplied by participants themselves formed the basis of cohort assignment. Generated by immunoSEQ multiplex PCR, the TCRdb table keeps only in-frame clones and is missing some. The data show 250,000 to 300,000 clones, 85% to 90% seen once. Sequencing input: PBMCs or T cells enriched from blood (not recorded which). The receptor comes from a man aged 18 to 30 who had recovered from COVID-19. The chain couples TRBV24-1 to TRBJ2-3; a possible D gene is TRBD1 (5 bases). The CDR3 reads CATSVWGGDTQYF. The DNA of the CDR3 is TGTGCCACCAGTGTTTGGGGCGGTGATACGCAGTATTTT.